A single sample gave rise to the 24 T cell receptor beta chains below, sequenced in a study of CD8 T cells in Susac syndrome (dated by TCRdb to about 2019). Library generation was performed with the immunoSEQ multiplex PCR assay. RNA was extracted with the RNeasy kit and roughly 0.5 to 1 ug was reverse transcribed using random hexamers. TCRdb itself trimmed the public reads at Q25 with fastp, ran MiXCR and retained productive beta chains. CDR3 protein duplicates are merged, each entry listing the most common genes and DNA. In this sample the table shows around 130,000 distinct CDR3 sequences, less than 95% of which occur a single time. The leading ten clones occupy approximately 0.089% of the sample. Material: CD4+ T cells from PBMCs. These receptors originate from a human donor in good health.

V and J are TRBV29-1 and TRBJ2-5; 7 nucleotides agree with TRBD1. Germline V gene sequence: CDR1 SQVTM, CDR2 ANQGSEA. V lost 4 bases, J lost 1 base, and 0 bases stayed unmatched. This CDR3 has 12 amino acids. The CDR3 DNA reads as TGCAGCGTTGGACAGGGCCAAGAGACCCAGTACTTC. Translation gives CSVGQGQETQYF.

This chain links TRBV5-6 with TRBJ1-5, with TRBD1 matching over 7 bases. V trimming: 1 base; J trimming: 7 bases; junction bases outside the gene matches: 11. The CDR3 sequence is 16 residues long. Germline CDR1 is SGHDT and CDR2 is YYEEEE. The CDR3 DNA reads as TGTGCCAGCAGCTTGAAGAACCGACAGGGATGGCAGCCCCAGCATTTT. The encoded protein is CASSLKNRQGWQPQHF.

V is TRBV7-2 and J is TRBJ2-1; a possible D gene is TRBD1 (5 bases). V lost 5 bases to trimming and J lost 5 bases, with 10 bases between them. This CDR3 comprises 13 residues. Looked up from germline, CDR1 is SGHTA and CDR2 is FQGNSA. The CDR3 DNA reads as TGTGCCAGCAGCCTCAGCAGGGACAATGAGCAGTTCTTC. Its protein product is CASSLSRDNEQFF.

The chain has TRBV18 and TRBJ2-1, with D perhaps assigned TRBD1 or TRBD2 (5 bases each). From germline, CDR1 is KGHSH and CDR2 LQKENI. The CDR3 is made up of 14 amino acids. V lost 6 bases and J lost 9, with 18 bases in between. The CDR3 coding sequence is TGTGCCAGCTCGACCTGGGACCAACAAAGTGAGCAGTTCTTC. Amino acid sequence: CASSTWDQQSEQFF.

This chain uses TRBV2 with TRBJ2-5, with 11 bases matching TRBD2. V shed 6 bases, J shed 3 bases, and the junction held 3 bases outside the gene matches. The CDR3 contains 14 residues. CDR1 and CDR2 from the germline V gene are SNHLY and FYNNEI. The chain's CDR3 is CASSSLAGEETQYF. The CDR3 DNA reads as TGTGCCAGCAGCTCACTAGCGGGAGAAGAGACCCAGTACTTC.

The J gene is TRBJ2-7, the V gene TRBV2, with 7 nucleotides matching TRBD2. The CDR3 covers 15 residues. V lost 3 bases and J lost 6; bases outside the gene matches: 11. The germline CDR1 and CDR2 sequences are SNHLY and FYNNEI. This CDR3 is CASSDLGLAASEQYF. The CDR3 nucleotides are TGTGCCAGCAGTGACTTGGGGCTAGCGGCGAGCGAGCAGTACTTC.

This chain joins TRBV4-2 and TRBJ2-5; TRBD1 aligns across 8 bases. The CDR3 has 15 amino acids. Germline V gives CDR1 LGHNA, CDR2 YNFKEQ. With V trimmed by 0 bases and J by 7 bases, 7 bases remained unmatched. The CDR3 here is CASSQESRQGLTQYF. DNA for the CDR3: TGTGCCAGCAGCCAAGAAAGTCGACAGGGGCTGACCCAGTACTTC.

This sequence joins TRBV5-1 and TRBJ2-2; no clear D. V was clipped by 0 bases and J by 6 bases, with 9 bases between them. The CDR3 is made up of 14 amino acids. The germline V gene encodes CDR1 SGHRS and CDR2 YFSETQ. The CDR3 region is CASSLETNPGELFF. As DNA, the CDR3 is TGCGCCAGCAGCTTGGAGACCAACCCCGGGGAGCTGTTTTTT.

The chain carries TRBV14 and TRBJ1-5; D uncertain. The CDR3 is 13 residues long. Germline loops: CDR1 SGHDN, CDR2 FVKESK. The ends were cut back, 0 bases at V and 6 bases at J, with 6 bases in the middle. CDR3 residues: CASSQEGFQPQHF. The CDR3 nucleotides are TGTGCCAGCAGCCAAGAAGGTTTTCAGCCCCAGCATTTT.

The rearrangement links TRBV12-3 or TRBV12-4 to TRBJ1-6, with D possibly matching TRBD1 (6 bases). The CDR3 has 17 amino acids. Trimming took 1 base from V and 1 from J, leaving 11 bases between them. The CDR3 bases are TGTGCCAGCAGTTTAGGAGGGGGAAGGTCCTATAATTCACCCCTCCACTTT. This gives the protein CASSLGGGRSYNSPLHF.

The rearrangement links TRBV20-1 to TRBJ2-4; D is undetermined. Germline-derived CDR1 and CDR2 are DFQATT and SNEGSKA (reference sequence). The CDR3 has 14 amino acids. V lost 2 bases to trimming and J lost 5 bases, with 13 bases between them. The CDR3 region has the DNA TGCAGTGCTAGAATGGGATCGGCCGAAAACATTCAGTACTTC. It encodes CSARMGSAENIQYF.

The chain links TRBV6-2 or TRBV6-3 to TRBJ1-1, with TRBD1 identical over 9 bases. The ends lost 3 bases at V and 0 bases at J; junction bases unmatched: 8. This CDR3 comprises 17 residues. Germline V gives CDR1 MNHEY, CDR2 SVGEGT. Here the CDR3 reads CASSYPGTGLVNTEAFF. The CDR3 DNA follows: TGTGCCAGCAGTTATCCCGGGACAGGGTTGGTGAACACTGAAGCTTTCTTT.

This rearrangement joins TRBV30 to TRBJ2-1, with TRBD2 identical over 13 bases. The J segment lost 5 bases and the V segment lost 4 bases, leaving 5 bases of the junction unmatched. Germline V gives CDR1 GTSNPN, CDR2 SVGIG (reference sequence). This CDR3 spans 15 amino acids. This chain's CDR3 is CAWNPGLAGHNEQFF. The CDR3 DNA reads TGTGCCTGGAACCCGGGACTAGCGGGACACAATGAGCAGTTCTTC.

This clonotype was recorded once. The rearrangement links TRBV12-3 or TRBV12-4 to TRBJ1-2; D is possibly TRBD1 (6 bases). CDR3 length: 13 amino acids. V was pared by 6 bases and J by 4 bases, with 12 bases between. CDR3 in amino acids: CASSRGQSYGYTF. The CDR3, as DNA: TGTGCCAGCAGCCGCGGACAGAGCTATGGCTACACCTTC.

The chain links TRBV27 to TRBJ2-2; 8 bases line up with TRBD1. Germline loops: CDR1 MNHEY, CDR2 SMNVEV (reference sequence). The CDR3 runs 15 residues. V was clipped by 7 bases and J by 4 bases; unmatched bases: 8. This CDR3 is CASNPRQGSTGELFF. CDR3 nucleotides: TGTGCCAGCAACCCTCGACAGGGGAGCACCGGGGAGCTGTTTTTT.

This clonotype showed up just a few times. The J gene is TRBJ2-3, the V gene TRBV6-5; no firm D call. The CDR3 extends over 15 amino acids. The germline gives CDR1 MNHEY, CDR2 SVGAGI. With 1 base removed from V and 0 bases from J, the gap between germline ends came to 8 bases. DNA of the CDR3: TGTGCCAGCAGTTACTTCGAGCCAAGCACAGATACGCAGTATTTT. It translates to CASSYFEPSTDTQYF.

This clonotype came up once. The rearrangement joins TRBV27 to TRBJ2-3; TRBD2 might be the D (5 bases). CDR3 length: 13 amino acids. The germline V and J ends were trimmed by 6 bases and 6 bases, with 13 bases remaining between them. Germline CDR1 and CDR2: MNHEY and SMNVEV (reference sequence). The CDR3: CASRPSGGDTQYF. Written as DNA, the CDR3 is TGTGCCAGCAGACCAAGCGGCGGGGATACGCAGTATTTT.

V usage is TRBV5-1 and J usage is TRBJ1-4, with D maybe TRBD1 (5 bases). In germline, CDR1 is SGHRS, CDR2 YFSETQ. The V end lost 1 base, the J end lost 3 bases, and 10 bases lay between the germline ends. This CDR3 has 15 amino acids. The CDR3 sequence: CASSLWAGANEKLFF. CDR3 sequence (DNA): TGCGCCAGCAGCTTGTGGGCGGGGGCTAATGAAAAACTGTTTTTT.

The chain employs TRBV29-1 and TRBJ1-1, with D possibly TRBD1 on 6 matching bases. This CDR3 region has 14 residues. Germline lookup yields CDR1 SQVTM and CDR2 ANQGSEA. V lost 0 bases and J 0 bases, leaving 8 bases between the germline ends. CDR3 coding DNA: TGCAGCGTTGAAGACAAGGGGGTGAACACTGAAGCTTTCTTT. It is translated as CSVEDKGVNTEAFF.

CDR3 residues: CASSHYGAETKNIQYF. The CDR3 DNA reads TGCGCCAGCAGCCATTACGGGGCTGAAACCAAAAACATTCAGTACTTC. The chain carries TRBV4-1 and TRBJ2-4; D possibly uses TRBD1 or TRBD2 (5 bases each). V dropped 3 bases and J dropped 2 bases, with 14 bases sitting between them. Per the germline V gene, CDR1 is MGHRA and CDR2 is YSYEKL. This CDR3 has 16 amino acids.

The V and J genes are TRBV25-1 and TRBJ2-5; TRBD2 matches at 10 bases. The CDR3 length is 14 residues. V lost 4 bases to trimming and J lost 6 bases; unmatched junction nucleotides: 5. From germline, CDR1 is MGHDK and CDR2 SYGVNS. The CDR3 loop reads CASSASGSRQTQYF. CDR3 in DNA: TGTGCCAGCAGTGCTAGCGGGAGTCGTCAGACCCAGTACTTC.

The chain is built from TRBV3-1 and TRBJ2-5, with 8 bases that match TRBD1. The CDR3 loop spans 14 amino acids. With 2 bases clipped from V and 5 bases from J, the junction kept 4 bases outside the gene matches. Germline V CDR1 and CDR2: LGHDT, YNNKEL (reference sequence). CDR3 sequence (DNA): TGTGCCAGCAGCCAACAGGGGGCTGGGGAGACCCAGTACTTC. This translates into CASSQQGAGETQYF.

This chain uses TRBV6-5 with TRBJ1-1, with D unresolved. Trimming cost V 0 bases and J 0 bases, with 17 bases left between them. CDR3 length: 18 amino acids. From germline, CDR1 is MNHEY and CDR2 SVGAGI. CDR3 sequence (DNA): TGTGCCAGCAGTTACTCGACGACATCCCTCACTTTGAACACTGAAGCTTTCTTT. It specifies CASSYSTTSLTLNTEAFF.

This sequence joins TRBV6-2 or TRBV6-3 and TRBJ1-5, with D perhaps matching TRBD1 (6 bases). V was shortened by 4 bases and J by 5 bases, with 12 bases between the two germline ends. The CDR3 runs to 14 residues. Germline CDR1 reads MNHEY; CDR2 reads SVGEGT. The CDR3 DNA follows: TGTGCCAGCAGTTCAGCGACAGGAGATCAGCCCCAGCATTTT. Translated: CASSSATGDQPQHF.